This TCR beta chain was documented in a study of T-cell reconstitution after alpha-beta-depleted transplantation in children. Unique molecular identifiers were incorporated when the TCRbeta library was constructed. TCRdb used MiXCR to reprocess the PCR reads, holding one entry per CDR3 protein. Of 640,000 or so distinct CDR3 sequences detected, roughly 15% appear once; the ten largest clones hold about 1.1%. The CDR3 runs 16 residues. V was cut by 5 bases and J by 4 bases, with 17 bases left in between. Germline CDR1 SGHTA, CDR2 FQGNSA. Here the sequenced sample was PBMCs from the stem cell graft donor, taken from the stem cell graft. This receptor was obtained from a human donor who donated a stem cell graft to a child with acute myeloid leukemia. The chain is built from TRBV7-2 and TRBJ1-4; tentative D call: TRBD1 (5 bases). DNA of the CDR3: TGTGCCAGCAGCAGCCGGGACGCTGGAATTAATGAAAAACTGTTTTTT. Protein: CASSSRDAGINEKLFF.